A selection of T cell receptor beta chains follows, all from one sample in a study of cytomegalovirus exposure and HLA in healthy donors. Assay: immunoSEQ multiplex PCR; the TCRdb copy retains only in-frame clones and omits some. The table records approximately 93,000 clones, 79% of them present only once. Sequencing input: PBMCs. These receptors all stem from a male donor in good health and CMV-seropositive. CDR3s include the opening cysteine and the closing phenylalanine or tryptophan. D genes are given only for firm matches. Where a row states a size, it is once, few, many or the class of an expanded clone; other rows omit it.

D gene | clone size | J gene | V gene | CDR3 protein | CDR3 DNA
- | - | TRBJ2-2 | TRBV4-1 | CASSQRVVGAPGELFF | TGCGCCAGCAGCCAGAGGGTGGTGGGGGCCCCCGGGGAGCTGTTTTTT
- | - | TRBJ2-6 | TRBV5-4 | CASSLDRSGANVLTF | TGTGCCAGCAGCCTAGACAGATCTGGGGCCAACGTCCTGACTTTC
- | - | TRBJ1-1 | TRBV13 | CASSLGGGTEAFF | TGTGCCAGCAGCTTAGGGGGGGGGACTGAAGCTTTCTTT
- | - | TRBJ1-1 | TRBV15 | CATSRDSVENTEAFF | TGTGCCACCAGCAGAGATTCAGTTGAGAACACTGAAGCTTTCTTT
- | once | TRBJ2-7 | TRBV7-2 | CASSLITGSYEQYF | TGTGCCAGCAGCTTAATAACGGGGTCCTACGAGCAGTACTTC
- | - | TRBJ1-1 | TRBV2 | CASTYRAEAFF | TGTGCCAGCACCTACAGGGCTGAAGCTTTCTTT
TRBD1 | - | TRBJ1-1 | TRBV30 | CAWRGQGMNFEAFF | TGTGCCTGGAGGGGACAGGGTATGAATTTCGAAGCTTTCTTT
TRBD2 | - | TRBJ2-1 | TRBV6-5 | CASSYSWPSGGGEQFF | TGTGCCAGCAGTTACTCATGGCCTAGCGGGGGGGGTGAGCAGTTCTTC
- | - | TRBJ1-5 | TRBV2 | CASSESTSNQPQHF | TGTGCCAGCAGCGAGAGCACTAGCAATCAGCCCCAGCATTTT
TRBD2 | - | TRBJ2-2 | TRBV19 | CASSSLSGGAPNTGELFF | TGTGCCAGTAGTTCCCTTAGCGGGGGGGCCCCGAACACCGGGGAGCTGTTTTTT
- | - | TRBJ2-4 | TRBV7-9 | CASSLGQGVDIQYF | TGTGCCAGCAGCCTTGGGCAAGGGGTAGACATTCAGTACTTC
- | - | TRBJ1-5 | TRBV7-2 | CASSQTGYSNQPQHF | TGTGCCAGCAGCCAAACAGGTTATAGCAATCAGCCCCAGCATTTT
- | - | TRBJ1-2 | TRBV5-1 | CASSGGQLANYGYTF | TGCGCCAGCAGCGGTGGACAGCTAGCTAACTATGGCTACACCTTC
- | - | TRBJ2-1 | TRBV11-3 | CASSLSGTYYNEQFF | TGTGCCAGCAGCTTAAGTGGGACTTACTACAATGAGCAGTTCTTC
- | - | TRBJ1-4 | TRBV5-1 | CASSVTGTTNEKLFF | TGCGCCAGCAGCGTCACAGGGACAACTAATGAAAAACTGTTTTTT